These 32 T cell receptor beta chains were sequenced from one sample in a study of breast tumors, draining lymph nodes, adjacent tissues. MiXCR was run by TCRdb on the multiplex PCR reads, yielding one entry per CDR3 protein. The sample yields 80,000 to 130,000 distinct CDR3 sequences, approximately 21% seen once. The lymph nodes were axillary draining lymph nodes from breast cancer patients. Input material: axillary lymph node tissue. The receptors originated from a female donor with breast cancer. Some clones in this sample may be carry-over from other donors' samples.

About this clonotype: Since a much larger clone is just one base distant, this may be a read error. The rearrangement joins TRBV12-3 or TRBV12-4 to TRBJ2-3; D is uncertain. V gave up 6 bases and J gave up 2 bases, with 15 bases separating them. The CDR3 totals 15 residues. The CDR3 region is CASSPVPVATDTQYF. The CDR3 nucleotides are TGTGCCAGCAGCCCTGTTCCGGTCGCCACAGATACGCAGTATTTT.

Comments on this clonotype: The missing conserved phenylalanine or tryptophan at the end of this CDR3 makes a read error likely. The J gene is TRBJ1-6, the V gene TRBV5-8, with D tentatively TRBD1 (5 bases). The length of the CDR3 is 14 residues. V dropped 3 bases and J dropped 10 bases, with 14 bases sitting between them. Germline CDR1 is SGHTS and CDR2 is YDEGEE. The CDR3 reads CASSSLRDSSPLHS. The CDR3 bases are TGTGCCAGCAGCTCCCTGAGGGACTCGTCACCCCTCCACTCT.

The chain is built from TRBV5-1 and TRBJ1-2; D possibly corresponds to TRBD1 (5 bases). The CDR3 consists of 14 residues. Per germline, CDR1 SGHRS and CDR2 YFSETQ. The CDR3 region is CAGSLGPSTGGYTF. The CDR3 bases are TGCGCTGGCAGCTTGGGACCTTCCACGGGAGGCTACACCTTC.

V usage is TRBV20-1 and J usage is TRBJ2-7, with 10 nucleotides matching TRBD2. V trimming: 3 bases; J trimming: 3 bases; junction bases outside the gene matches: 2. CDR3 length: 13 amino acids. The V gene's germline CDR1 is DFQATT and CDR2 SNEGSKA (reference sequence). The CDR3 spells CSASRTSGYEQYF. The CDR3 DNA sequence: TGCAGTGCTAGCAGGACTAGCGGCTACGAGCAGTACTTC.

On this clonotype itself: Given a much more abundant clone one base away, this may be a read error. The chain links TRBV5-5 to TRBJ1-5; TRBD1 matches at 7 bases. CDR3 length equals 16 residues. The V gene's germline CDR1 is SGHKS and CDR2 YYEKEE (reference sequence). CDR3 in amino acids: CASSFRGQMSNRPQHF. The CDR3 bases are TGTGCCAGCAGCTTTAGGGGGCAAATGAGCAATCGGCCCCAGCATTTT. Together with reference TRBV5-5 and TRBJ1-5, the CDR3 gives the full variable domain: DAGVTQSPTHLIKTRGQQVTLRCSPISGHKSVSWYQQVLGQGPQFIFQYYEKEERGRGNFPDRFSARQFPNYSSELNVNALLLGDSALYLCASSFRGQMSNRPQHFGDGTRLSIL.

As for this clonotype: This sequence may be a read error, since a much larger clone differs from it by one base. The CDR3 coding sequence is TGCGCCAGCAGCTTCCGACAGGGCCACGAGCAGTACTTC. Translated: CASSFRQGHEQYF. V usage is TRBV5-1 and J usage is TRBJ2-7, with 7 bases that match TRBD1. This CDR3 has 13 residues. Germline-derived CDR1 and CDR2 are SGHRS and YFSETQ. J gave up 5 bases and V 2 bases, and 4 bases lay outside the gene matches.

This clonotype has a count of ten or more. This chain joins TRBV19 and TRBJ1-2; maybe TRBD1 (5 bases). The CDR3 extends over 15 amino acids. Germline V gene lookup returns CDR1 LNHDA and CDR2 SQIVND (reference sequence). The germline V and J ends were trimmed by 3 bases and 4 bases, with 15 bases remaining between them. The CDR3 spells CASSMSPEGIYGYTF. For the CDR3, the DNA is TGTGCCAGTAGTATGTCCCCCGAGGGGATCTATGGCTACACCTTC.

This clonotype was detected many times. A read error may produce the germline difference seen at one junction end. The chain employs TRBV9 and TRBJ2-7; TRBD1 or TRBD2 may be the D gene (6 bases each). CDR1 and CDR2 from the germline V gene are SGDLS and YYNGEE. The CDR3 loop spans 14 amino acids. CDR3 sequence reads: CTSSVGGPSYEQYF. The DNA for the CDR3 is TGTACCAGCAGCGTAGGGGGGCCCTCCTACGAGCAGTACTTC.

This clonotype occurred many times. The V gene is TRBV11-3, the J gene TRBJ2-7; a possible D gene is TRBD2 (7 bases). The CDR3 sequence is 14 residues long. Germline V lookup: CDR1 SGHNT, CDR2 YENEEA. Trimming took 8 bases from V and 0 from J, leaving 14 bases between them. CDR3 nucleotide sequence: TGTGCCAGCGCCTCTAGGGGGGGCTCCTACGAGCAGTACTTC. As protein: CASASRGGSYEQYF.

The V and J genes are TRBV3-1 and TRBJ2-2; a weak D match, TRBD1 (6 bases). Germline V gene sequence: CDR1 LGHDT, CDR2 YNNKEL (reference sequence). V was clipped by 3 bases and J by 6 bases, with 20 bases between them. This CDR3 is 17 amino acids long. The CDR3 coding sequence is TGTGCCAGCAGCCAGGGTTGGGGGCTACTACCTGCCGGGGAGCTGTTTTTT. Translating it yields CASSQGWGLLPAGELFF.

This clonotype has a count of ten or more. The chain links TRBV6-6 to TRBJ1-2; the D is unclear. The CDR3 is 15 amino acids. Per the germline V gene, CDR1 is MNHNY and CDR2 is SVGAGI (reference sequence). V was clipped by 7 bases and J by 2 bases, with 17 bases between them. The CDR3 spells CASTDPLGANYGYTF. The CDR3 nucleotides read TGTGCCAGCACTGACCCTTTGGGTGCGAACTATGGCTACACCTTC.

On this clonotype itself: A much larger clone sits a single nucleotide away, making a read error possible. This rearrangement joins TRBV11-2 to TRBJ2-7; D might be TRBD1 (6 bases). CDR1 is SGHAT and CDR2 is FQNNGV in the germline V gene. The CDR3 consists of 13 residues. This chain's CDR3 is CASEGVSSYGQYF. CDR3 coding DNA: TGTGCCAGCGAGGGGGTGAGCTCCTACGGGCAGTACTTC.

A note on this clonotype: A much larger clone differs by one base, so this may be a read error. This chain joins TRBV12-5 and TRBJ2-2, with a possible D match to TRBD2 (6 bases). This CDR3 spans 13 amino acids. Germline assignment: CDR1 LGHNT and CDR2 FRNRAP. As DNA, the CDR3 is TGTGCTAGTGGTTTAAGTGGATCCGGGGGGCTGTTTTTT. It translates to CASGLSGSGGLFF.

This clonotype has a count of ten or more. V and J are TRBV13 and TRBJ2-3, with 7 bases lining up with TRBD2. The V and J ends lost 1 base and 5 bases, in that order; junction bases with no gene match: 3. Germline assignment: CDR1 PRHDT and CDR2 FYEKMQ (reference sequence). CDR3 length: 14 residues. The CDR3 is CASSLVGGGDTQYF. CDR3 nucleotides: TGTGCCAGCAGCTTAGTTGGCGGGGGAGATACGCAGTATTTT.

The chain uses TRBV30 and TRBJ2-5; tentative D call: TRBD1 (6 bases). The CDR3 totals 14 residues. The germline V gene has CDR1 GTSNPN and CDR2 SVGIG (reference sequence). V was cut by 4 bases and J by 7 bases, with 19 bases left in between. CDR3 sequence reads: CAWNLQGGRATQYF. The DNA for the CDR3 is TGTGCCTGGAACCTACAGGGTGGCCGAGCGACCCAGTACTTC. Full variable domain (outside the CDR3, taken from reference TRBV30 and TRBJ2-5): SQTIHQWPATLVQPVGSPLSLECTVEGTSNPNLYWYRQAAGRGLQLLFYSVGIGQISSEVPQNLSASRPQDRQFILSSKKLLLSDSGFYLCAWNLQGGRATQYFGPGTRLLVL.

Worth noting for this clonotype: No conserved phenylalanine or tryptophan is present at the end of the CDR3, so a read error is the likely explanation. J is TRBJ1-3 and V is TRBV13, with TRBD1 matching 7 bases. The length of the CDR3 is 14 residues. Germline CDR1 is PRHDT and CDR2 is FYEKMQ (reference sequence). The ends lost 5 bases at V and 0 bases at J; junction bases unmatched: 1. CDR3 sequence: CASSHRGSGNTIYS. The CDR3 DNA follows: TGTGCCAGCAGCCACAGGGGCTCTGGAAACACCATATATTCT.

The table lists this clonotype with many counts. V gene TRBV20-1 combines with J gene TRBJ1-2; 9 bases are a match to TRBD1. V trimming: 6 bases; J trimming: 1 base; junction bases outside the gene matches: 6. Germline loops: CDR1 DFQATT, CDR2 SNEGSKA (reference sequence). The CDR3 consists of 14 residues. CDR3 DNA sequence: TGCAGTGCCCATAGACAGGGGGATAACTATGGCTACACCTTC. Protein sequence: CSAHRQGDNYGYTF.

This clonotype was observed many times. The V call is TRBV24-1, the J call TRBJ2-2; no reliable D call. Looked up from germline, CDR1 is KGHDR and CDR2 is SFDVKD. The CDR3 totals 13 residues. Trimming left V 8 bases short and J 0 bases short, with 6 bases between. In nucleotides, the CDR3 is TGTGCCACCAAAGGGACGAACACCGGGGAGCTGTTTTTT. It specifies CATKGTNTGELFF.

This clonotype was counted only a few times. The chain recombines TRBV3-1 with TRBJ2-1; 11 bases are a match to TRBD1. Germline V lookup: CDR1 LGHDT, CDR2 YNNKEL (reference sequence). The CDR3 spans 17 residues. The V gene end was trimmed by 3 bases and the J gene end by 7 bases; junction bases not matched to a gene: 11. The CDR3 coding sequence is TGTGCCAGCAGCCAGGCCCGGGGACAGGGGGACATGAATGAGCAGTTCTTC. It encodes CASSQARGQGDMNEQFF.

This clonotype appeared many times. V gene TRBV20-1 combines with J gene TRBJ2-3; 8 positions match TRBD2. Germline V gives CDR1 DFQATT, CDR2 SNEGSKA (reference sequence). CDR3 size: 14 residues. Trimming at V came to 1 base and at J to 2 bases, leaving 2 bases not matched to a gene. CDR3 bases: TGCAGTGCTAGAGTCGGGGGGGCCACAGATACGCAGTATTTT. Its translation: CSARVGGATDTQYF.

The chain has TRBV5-6 and TRBJ2-7, with a possible D match to TRBD2 (5 bases). V gave up 1 base and J gave up 2 bases, with 10 bases separating them. This CDR3 has 14 amino acids. Germline assignment: CDR1 SGHDT and CDR2 YYEEEE. CDR3 coding DNA: TGTGCCAGCAGCTTGCCCAGCGGAACCTACGAGCAGTACTTC. Its translation is CASSLPSGTYEQYF.

The chain uses TRBV28 and TRBJ1-2, with no clear D. The CDR3 contains 10 residues. Deletions cut 8 bases from V and 7 bases from J, with 8 bases between. Germline CDR1 and CDR2: MDHEN and SYDVKM. CDR3 loop: CASHNGGYTF. The CDR3 DNA follows: TGTGCCAGCCACAACGGTGGCTACACCTTC.

This clonotype was seen at least ten times. The chain is built from TRBV19 and TRBJ2-7; TRBD2 is a possible D gene (6 bases). This CDR3 contains 16 residues. V lost 3 bases, J lost 2 bases, and 17 bases lay in between. Per germline, CDR1 LNHDA and CDR2 SQIVND (reference sequence). This CDR3 is CASSISFRAGTYEQYF. DNA of the CDR3: TGTGCCAGTAGTATTAGCTTCAGGGCGGGAACCTACGAGCAGTACTTC.

This clonotype was recorded many times. The chain has TRBV27 and TRBJ1-2; no definite D call. Per the germline V gene, CDR1 is MNHEY and CDR2 is SMNVEV (reference sequence). Trimming took 6 bases from V and 3 from J, leaving 11 bases between them. The CDR3 is 13 amino acids. CDR3 residues: CASSHGSDYGYTF. The CDR3 DNA is TGTGCCAGCAGCCACGGCAGTGACTATGGCTACACCTTC.

In this sample, this clonotype turned up many times. The chain uses TRBV19 and TRBJ1-3, with a weak D call TRBD1 (6 bases). Trimming stripped 6 bases from V and 3 bases from J, with 12 bases between. The CDR3 consists of 14 residues. CDR1 and CDR2 from the germline V gene are LNHDA and SQIVND (reference sequence). The CDR3 here is CASSFRGNGNTIYF. CDR3 bases: TGTGCCAGTAGCTTCAGGGGTAATGGAAACACCATATATTTT. The complete variable domain, with remaining parts taken from reference TRBV19 and TRBJ1-3, reads DGGITQSPKYLFRKEGQNVTLSCEQNLNHDAMYWYRQDPGQGLRLIYYSQIVNDFQKGDIAEGYSVSREKKESFPLTVTSAQKNPTAFYLCASSFRGNGNTIYFGEGSWLTVV.

This clonotype has a count of ten or more. This sequence joins TRBV5-5 and TRBJ2-7, with D possibly TRBD2 on 6 matching bases. Germline CDR1 is SGHKS and CDR2 is YYEKEE (reference sequence). Between the trimmed V and J ends, which lost 3 bases and 0 bases, there was a span of 13 bases. The CDR3 covers 15 residues. CDR3 residues: CASSWRGEASYEQYF. In nucleotides, the CDR3 is TGTGCCAGCAGCTGGAGAGGGGAGGCCTCCTACGAGCAGTACTTC.

This clonotype was seen repeatedly, ten times or more. V and J are TRBV25-1 and TRBJ2-1, with D maybe TRBD2 (6 bases). Germline values: CDR1 MGHDK, CDR2 SYGVNS. The CDR3 extends over 15 amino acids. Between the trimmed V and J ends, which lost 8 bases and 0 bases, there was a span of 14 bases. In DNA, the CDR3 is TGTGCCAGCGTCGGGAGAAGTAGCTCCTACAATGAGCAGTTCTTC. It yields the protein CASVGRSSSYNEQFF.

This clonotype was found many times. The chain has TRBV12-3 or TRBV12-4 and TRBJ2-1; 11 nucleotides align to TRBD2. This CDR3 has 15 amino acids. V lost 6 bases and J lost 7; bases outside the gene matches: 8. This CDR3 reads CASRPSSGGWNEQFF. The CDR3 nucleotides are TGTGCCAGCAGACCCTCTAGCGGGGGGTGGAATGAGCAGTTCTTC.

This clonotype was detected only a few times. The V and J genes are TRBV27 and TRBJ2-1; maybe TRBD2 (5 bases). Trimming removed 5 bases from V and 6 bases from J, with 14 bases in between. The CDR3 runs to 14 residues. Germline V gives CDR1 MNHEY, CDR2 SMNVEV (reference sequence). The CDR3 spells CASSMGPTSNEQFF. CDR3 DNA sequence: TGTGCCAGCAGTATGGGCCCAACTAGCAATGAGCAGTTCTTC.

This clonotype was detected ten times or more. The chain employs TRBV2 and TRBJ1-5; no definite D call. V lost 6 bases to trimming and J lost 0 bases, with 9 bases between them. The CDR3 extends over 14 amino acids. The germline V gene has CDR1 SNHLY and CDR2 FYNNEI. CDR3 sequence: CASRRLHSNQPQHF. The CDR3 nucleotides are TGTGCCAGCAGGAGGCTCCATAGCAATCAGCCCCAGCATTTT.

The sample holds a few counts of this clonotype. V and J are TRBV4-2 and TRBJ1-3; TRBD1 is a possible D gene (5 bases). The CDR3 spans 17 residues. Trimming left V 1 base short and J 0 bases short, with 13 bases between. Germline loops: CDR1 LGHNA, CDR2 YNFKEQ. CDR3 sequence (DNA): TGTGCCAGCAGCCAAGTGGGGGGTAACTCCTCTGGAAACACCATATATTTT. Its protein product is CASSQVGGNSSGNTIYF.

This clonotype was seen many times. The genes are TRBV6-5 and TRBJ2-7; 10 positions match TRBD2. The V and J ends lost 6 bases and 3 bases, in that order; junction bases with no gene match: 11. This CDR3 has 16 amino acids. Per germline, CDR1 MNHEY and CDR2 SVGAGI. The CDR3 bases are TGTGCCAGCAGACATCCTAGCGGGAGTGTCGACTACGAGCAGTACTTC. It translates to CASRHPSGSVDYEQYF.